Listed here is a single TCR beta chain. The entry originates in a study of T cell responses to AZD1222 COVID-19 vaccine. Germline lookup yields CDR1 SGHAT and CDR2 FQNNGV. CDR3 length: 17 residues. The ends lost 1 base at V and 0 bases at J; junction bases unmatched: 8. Sequencing was performed with immunoSEQ multiplex PCR; in TCRdb, only in-frame clones are kept and a portion is missing. Of about 180,000 clones listed, approximately 94% are singletons. Sample: peripheral blood, taken 28 days after the second AZD1222 dose. The sequence was collected from an adult who received the AZD1222 COVID-19 vaccine. The V call is TRBV11-2, the J call TRBJ1-1; 7 bases fit TRBD1. CDR3 nucleotide sequence: TGTGCCAGCAGCTTAGCGGGACAGAGTACCATGAACACTGAAGCTTTCTTT. Residues: CASSLAGQSTMNTEAFF.